This TCR beta chain was sequenced in a study of blood T cell repertoires in COVID-19. Original processing methods: Using reference gene primer amplification, nucleated cell counts were estimated. Generated by immunoSEQ multiplex PCR, the TCRdb table keeps only in-frame clones and is missing some. V and J calls and clone size come straight from that table; D and trimming were deduced from the DNA. The data contain under 30,000 clones, 70% to 90% of them singletons. Germline V gene lookup returns CDR1 SNHLY and CDR2 FYNNEI. Unmatched junction bases numbered 7, after V lost 4 bases and J lost 5 bases. CDR3 length: 15 residues.

This clonotype was obtained from a human donor with active COVID-19. The donor label of this sample is uncertain. The chain joins TRBV2 to TRBJ2-1, with 8 bases aligning to TRBD2. Sequences were obtained from peripheral blood. The CDR3 protein is CASSVPLADHNEQFF. As DNA, the CDR3 is TGTGCCAGCAGTGTCCCACTAGCGGACCACAATGAGCAGTTCTTC.